This T cell receptor (beta chain) is from a study of radiation and T cells in renal cell carcinoma. The CDR3 length is 15 residues. Germline V gene sequence: CDR1 SGHVS, CDR2 FNYEAQ. V gave up 4 bases and J gave up 1 base, with 13 bases separating them. TCRdb's copy holds only in-frame clones and misses some; the assay was immunoSEQ multiplex PCR. The sample lists some 130,000 clones; about 81% were seen once. Noted time point: blood 2 weeks post-SBRT. The sample's treatment: 15 Gy SBRT to primary tumor, nephrectomy 4 weeks later. This sequence originates from a woman aged 55-70 years with renal cell carcinoma. The V gene is TRBV7-6, the J gene TRBJ1-1, with D unresolved. The sample was blood, taken from a patient whose treatment included radiotherapy and nephrectomy. The CDR3, as DNA: TGTGCCAGCAGCTCACTTAGGGCCGGGAACACTGAAGCTTTCTTT. As protein: CASSSLRAGNTEAFF.